The rows below give T cell receptor beta chains drawn from one sample of a study of regulatory T cells in long-lasting Graves disease. MiXCR was run by TCRdb on the multiplex PCR reads, yielding one entry per CDR3 protein. The table shows roughly 450,000 distinct CDR3 sequences, with about 20% occurring only once. This sample comprised peripheral blood mononuclear cells (PBMCs), obtained when the disease was refractory, from a patient treated with antithyroid drugs. Receptor source: a female donor with Graves disease. CDR3s include the opening cysteine and the closing phenylalanine or tryptophan. A D gene is named only where the DNA matches it firmly. A row's size may be missing; if present it is once, few, many or a size class.

d_gene: .; j_gene: TRBJ2-7; v_gene: TRBV7-8; abundance: few; CDR3nt: TGTGCCAGCAGCTTAGAAGGTCCGGGATACAGCGAGCAGTACTTC; CDR3aa: CASSLEGPGYSEQYF
d_gene: TRBD2; j_gene: TRBJ2-2; v_gene: TRBV2; abundance: .; CDR3nt: TGTGCCAGCAGTCTCGGCTGGCGGGGGGGCGGCACCGGGGAGCTGTTTTTT; CDR3aa: CASSLGWRGGGTGELFF
d_gene: .; j_gene: TRBJ1-1; v_gene: TRBV30; abundance: .; CDR3nt: TGTGCCTGCGGACAGCGCACTGAAGCTTTCTTT; CDR3aa: CACGQRTEAFF
d_gene: TRBD2; j_gene: TRBJ2-1; v_gene: TRBV10-3; abundance: .; CDR3nt: TGTGCCATCAGCACCGGGACTAGCGGGATAAATGAGCAGTTCTTC; CDR3aa: CAISTGTSGINEQFF
d_gene: .; j_gene: TRBJ1-5; v_gene: TRBV2; abundance: many; CDR3nt: TGTGCCAGCAGTGAGGGGCTTGGCGGCAATCAGCCCCAGCATTTT; CDR3aa: CASSEGLGGNQPQHF
d_gene: TRBD2; j_gene: TRBJ2-2; v_gene: TRBV7-2; abundance: few; CDR3nt: TGTGCCAGCAGCTTCAGAGGCAGCGGGGGGGGTGGCGGGGAGCTGTTTTTT; CDR3aa: CASSFRGSGGGGGELFF
d_gene: .; j_gene: TRBJ2-6; v_gene: TRBV12-3/TRBV12-4; abundance: many; CDR3nt: TGTGCCAGCAGTCCGCCGGGTGGGGCGGGGGCCAACGTCCTGACTTTC; CDR3aa: CASSPPGGAGANVLTF
d_gene: TRBD1; j_gene: TRBJ1-2; v_gene: TRBV6-1; abundance: many; CDR3nt: TGTGCCAGCAGTCCGGACAGGGCTTGGAGCTATGGCTACACCTTC; CDR3aa: CASSPDRAWSYGYTF
d_gene: .; j_gene: TRBJ1-6; v_gene: TRBV7-9; abundance: many; CDR3nt: TGTGCCAGCAGCTCGGCCCACTCCTATAATTCACCCCTCCACTTT; CDR3aa: CASSSAHSYNSPLHF
d_gene: .; j_gene: TRBJ2-5; v_gene: TRBV12-3/TRBV12-4; abundance: few; CDR3nt: TGTGCCAGCGCTACTACCTGGGAGACCCAGTACTTC; CDR3aa: CASATTWETQYF
d_gene: TRBD2; j_gene: TRBJ2-3; v_gene: TRBV19; abundance: .; CDR3nt: TGTGCCAGCAACCTAGGGACTAGCGGGGGGGAGGATACGCAGTATTTT; CDR3aa: CASNLGTSGGEDTQYF
d_gene: .; j_gene: TRBJ1-1; v_gene: TRBV12-3/TRBV12-4; abundance: .; CDR3nt: TGTGCCAGCAGCTCCTCGGCGGCCTGGGGTGAAGCTTTCTTT; CDR3aa: CASSSSAAWGEAFF
d_gene: .; j_gene: TRBJ2-7; v_gene: TRBV29-1; abundance: few; CDR3nt: TGCAGCGTTGGAAAGACACCCCGCTACGAGCAGTACTTC; CDR3aa: CSVGKTPRYEQYF
d_gene: .; j_gene: TRBJ1-5; v_gene: TRBV2; abundance: many; CDR3nt: TGTGCCAGCAGTGAAGGGGCAGGGTATCAGCCCCAGCATTTT; CDR3aa: CASSEGAGYQPQHF
d_gene: .; j_gene: TRBJ1-1; v_gene: TRBV6-1; abundance: few; CDR3nt: TGTGCCAGCAGATCATTGGGCAATGCGGCGAACACTGAAGCTTTCTTT; CDR3aa: CASRSLGNAANTEAFF
d_gene: TRBD2; j_gene: TRBJ2-2; v_gene: TRBV6-1; abundance: many; CDR3nt: TGTGCCAGCAGGCGAGCGGGGTTGAACACCGGGGAGCTGTTTTTT; CDR3aa: CASRRAGLNTGELFF
d_gene: TRBD1; j_gene: TRBJ2-7; v_gene: TRBV2; abundance: many; CDR3nt: TGTGCCAGCGTGGGACAGGGTACCTACGAGCAGTACTTC; CDR3aa: CASVGQGTYEQYF
d_gene: TRBD1; j_gene: TRBJ2-5; v_gene: TRBV12-3/TRBV12-4; abundance: many; CDR3nt: TGTGCCAGCAGTTACCGGGACAGGGATAGGGAGACCCAGTACTTC; CDR3aa: CASSYRDRDRETQYF
d_gene: TRBD2; j_gene: TRBJ2-7; v_gene: TRBV12-3/TRBV12-4; abundance: .; CDR3nt: TGTGCCAGCAGTTCACTAGCGGGAGGGTGGACCTACGAGCAGTACTTC; CDR3aa: CASSSLAGGWTYEQYF
d_gene: .; j_gene: TRBJ1-5; v_gene: TRBV7-2; abundance: .; CDR3nt: TGTGCCAGCAGCTTAGGAGCCTACAATCAGCCCCAGCATTTT; CDR3aa: CASSLGAYNQPQHF
d_gene: .; j_gene: TRBJ1-2; v_gene: TRBV19; abundance: many; CDR3nt: TGTGCCCCTGGGGCAGTAAACTATGGCTACACCTTC; CDR3aa: CAPGAVNYGYTF
d_gene: .; j_gene: TRBJ2-3; v_gene: TRBV27; abundance: few; CDR3nt: TGTGCCAGCAGTTCCGAGCTAGGGTACATGCAAGATACGCAGTATTTT; CDR3aa: CASSSELGYMQDTQYF
d_gene: TRBD1; j_gene: TRBJ1-2; v_gene: TRBV2; abundance: many; CDR3nt: TGTGCCAGCAGGGGCGCGGACAGGGAGAGTCGTGGCTACACCTTC; CDR3aa: CASRGADRESRGYTF
d_gene: .; j_gene: TRBJ1-2; v_gene: TRBV19; abundance: .; CDR3nt: TGTGCCAGTAGTATTCAGGGCGATGCTGGCTACACCTTC; CDR3aa: CASSIQGDAGYTF
d_gene: .; j_gene: TRBJ1-4; v_gene: TRBV12-3/TRBV12-4; abundance: many; CDR3nt: TGTGCCAGCAGAACCAGACGCGGTGAAAAACTGTTTTTT; CDR3aa: CASRTRRGEKLFF
d_gene: .; j_gene: TRBJ1-4; v_gene: TRBV4-3; abundance: .; CDR3nt: TGCGCCAGCAGCCAAGAAGCGAGGCCTAATGAAAAACTGTTTTTT; CDR3aa: CASSQEARPNEKLFF
d_gene: .; j_gene: TRBJ2-3; v_gene: TRBV20-1; abundance: many; CDR3nt: TGCAGTGCTAGTCCAGGGACCCACGGGGATACGCAGTATTTT; CDR3aa: CSASPGTHGDTQYF
d_gene: .; j_gene: TRBJ2-2; v_gene: TRBV12-3/TRBV12-4; abundance: .; CDR3nt: TGTGCCAGTTTGGGGGGCGCGAACACCGGGGAGCTGTTTTTT; CDR3aa: CASLGGANTGELFF
d_gene: .; j_gene: TRBJ2-7; v_gene: TRBV11-2; abundance: many; CDR3nt: TGTGCCAGCAGCTTAGATATAGAGTACTTC; CDR3aa: CASSLDIEYF
d_gene: TRBD2; j_gene: TRBJ2-5; v_gene: TRBV27; abundance: many; CDR3nt: TGTGCCAGCAGTCCGATTTCGGGACTAGCGGGAGGAGGTGTAGAGACCCAGTACTTC; CDR3aa: CASSPISGLAGGGVETQYF
d_gene: .; j_gene: TRBJ2-3; v_gene: TRBV6-2/TRBV6-3; abundance: .; CDR3nt: TGTGCCAGCAGCCCTAAGGACAGCCCTAGCACAGATACGCAGTATTTT; CDR3aa: CASSPKDSPSTDTQYF
d_gene: TRBD1; j_gene: TRBJ1-2; v_gene: TRBV12-3/TRBV12-4; abundance: many; CDR3nt: TGTGCCAGCAGTTTAAGGACAGGGGTCAACTATGGCTACACCTTC; CDR3aa: CASSLRTGVNYGYTF
d_gene: .; j_gene: TRBJ2-5; v_gene: TRBV20-1; abundance: few; CDR3nt: TGCAGTGCCCCCCCCGGAGGACCCCAAGAGACCCAGTACTTC; CDR3aa: CSAPPGGPQETQYF